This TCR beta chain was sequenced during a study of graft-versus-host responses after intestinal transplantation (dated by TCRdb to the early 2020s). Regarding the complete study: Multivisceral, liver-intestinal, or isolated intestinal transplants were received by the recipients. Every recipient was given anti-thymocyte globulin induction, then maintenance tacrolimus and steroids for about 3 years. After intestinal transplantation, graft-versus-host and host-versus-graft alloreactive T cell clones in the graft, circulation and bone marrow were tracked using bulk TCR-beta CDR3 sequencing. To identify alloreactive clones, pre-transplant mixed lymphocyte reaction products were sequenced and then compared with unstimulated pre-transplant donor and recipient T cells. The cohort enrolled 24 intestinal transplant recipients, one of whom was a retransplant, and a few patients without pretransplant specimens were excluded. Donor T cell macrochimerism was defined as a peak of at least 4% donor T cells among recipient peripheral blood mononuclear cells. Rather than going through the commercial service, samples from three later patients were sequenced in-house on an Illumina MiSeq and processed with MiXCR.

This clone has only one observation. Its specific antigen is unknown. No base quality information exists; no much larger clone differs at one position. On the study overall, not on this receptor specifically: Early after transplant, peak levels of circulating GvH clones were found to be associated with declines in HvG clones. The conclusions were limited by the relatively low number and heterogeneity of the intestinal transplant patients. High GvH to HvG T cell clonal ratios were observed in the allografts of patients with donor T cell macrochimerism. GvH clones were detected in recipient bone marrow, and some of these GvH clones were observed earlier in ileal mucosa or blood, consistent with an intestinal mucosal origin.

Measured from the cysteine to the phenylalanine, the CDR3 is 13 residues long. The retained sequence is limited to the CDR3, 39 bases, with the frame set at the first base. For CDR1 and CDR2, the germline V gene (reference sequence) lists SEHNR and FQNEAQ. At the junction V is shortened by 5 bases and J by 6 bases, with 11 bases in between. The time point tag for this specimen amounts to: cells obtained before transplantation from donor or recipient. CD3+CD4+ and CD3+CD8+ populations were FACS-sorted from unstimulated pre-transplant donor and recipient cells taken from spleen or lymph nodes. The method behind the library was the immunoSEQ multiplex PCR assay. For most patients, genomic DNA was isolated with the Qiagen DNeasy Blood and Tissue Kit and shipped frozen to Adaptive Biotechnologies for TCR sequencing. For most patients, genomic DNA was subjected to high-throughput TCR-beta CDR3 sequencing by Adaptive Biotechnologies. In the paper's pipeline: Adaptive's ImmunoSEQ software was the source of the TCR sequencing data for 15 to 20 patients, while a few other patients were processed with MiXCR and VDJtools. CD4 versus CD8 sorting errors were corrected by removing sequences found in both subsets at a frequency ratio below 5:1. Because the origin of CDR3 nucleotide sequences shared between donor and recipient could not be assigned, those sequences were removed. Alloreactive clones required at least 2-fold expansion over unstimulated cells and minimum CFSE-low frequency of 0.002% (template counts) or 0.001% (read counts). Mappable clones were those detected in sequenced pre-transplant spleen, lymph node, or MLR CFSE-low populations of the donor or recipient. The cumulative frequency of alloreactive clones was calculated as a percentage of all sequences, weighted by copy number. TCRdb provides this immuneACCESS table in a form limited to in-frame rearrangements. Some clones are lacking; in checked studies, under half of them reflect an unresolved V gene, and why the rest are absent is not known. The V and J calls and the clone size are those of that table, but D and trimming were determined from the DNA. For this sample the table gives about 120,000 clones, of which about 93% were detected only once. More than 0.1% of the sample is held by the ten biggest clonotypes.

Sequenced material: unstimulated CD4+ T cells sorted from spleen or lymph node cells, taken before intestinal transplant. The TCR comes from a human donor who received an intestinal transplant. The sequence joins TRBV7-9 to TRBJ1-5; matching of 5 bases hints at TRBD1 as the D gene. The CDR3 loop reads CASSRVGGQPQHF. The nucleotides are TGTGCCAGCAGCCGAGTTGGGGGTCAGCCCCAGCATTTT.